This TCR beta chain is from a study of identical twins. MiXCR, run by TCRdb on the 5' RACE reads, gives a single entry per CDR3 protein. Of about 520,000 distinct CDR3 sequences listed, about 20% are singletons. Trimming at V came to 8 bases and at J to 6 bases, leaving 7 bases not matched to a gene. The CDR3 contains 14 residues. Germline V gives CDR1 MNHEY, CDR2 SVGEGT. General study findings and limits: In cord blood, abundant beta clonotypes had fewer insertions; memory showed no trend.

Comment on this clonotype: What it binds is not known.

These data are also associated with another study on T cells expressing NK-cell markers. Per that paper: TCR beta repertoires came from sorted CD3+CD56+NKG2C+, CD3+CD56+NKG2C- and CD3+CD56-NKG2C+ T cells. The contribution of dominant NKG2C+ clonotypes to CD8+ T cells in several donors was roughly 1.0-7.5%. In several donors, dominant clonotypes made up roughly 28.3-65% of CD3+CD56-NKG2C+ cells.

The chain has TRBV6-2 or TRBV6-3 and TRBJ2-2; the match to TRBD1 covers 9 bases. This sequence originates from a woman aged 18-35 years in good health. Sequenced material: CD4+ T cells sorted from blood. The CDR3 loop is CASVQGARSGELFF. The DNA for the CDR3 is TGTGCCAGCGTACAGGGGGCTAGGTCCGGGGAGCTGTTTTTT.